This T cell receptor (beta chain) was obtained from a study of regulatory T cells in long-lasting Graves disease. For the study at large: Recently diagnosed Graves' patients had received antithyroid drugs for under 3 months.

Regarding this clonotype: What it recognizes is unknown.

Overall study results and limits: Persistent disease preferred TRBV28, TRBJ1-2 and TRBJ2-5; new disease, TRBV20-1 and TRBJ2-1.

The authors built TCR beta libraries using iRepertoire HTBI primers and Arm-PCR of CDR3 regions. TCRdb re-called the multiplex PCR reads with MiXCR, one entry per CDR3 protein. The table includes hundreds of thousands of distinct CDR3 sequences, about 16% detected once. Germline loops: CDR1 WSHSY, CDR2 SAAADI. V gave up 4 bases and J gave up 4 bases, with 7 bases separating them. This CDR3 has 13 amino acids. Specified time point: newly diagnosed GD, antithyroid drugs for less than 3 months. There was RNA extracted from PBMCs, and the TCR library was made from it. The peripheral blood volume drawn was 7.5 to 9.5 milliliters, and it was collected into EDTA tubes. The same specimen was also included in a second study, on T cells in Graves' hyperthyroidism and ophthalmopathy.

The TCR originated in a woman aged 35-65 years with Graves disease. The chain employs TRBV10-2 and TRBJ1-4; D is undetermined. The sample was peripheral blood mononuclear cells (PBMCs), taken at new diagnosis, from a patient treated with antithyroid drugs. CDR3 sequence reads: CASSGGNNEKLFF. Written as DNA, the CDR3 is TGCGCCAGCAGTGGTGGGAATAATGAAAAACTGTTTTTT.